These 14 T cell receptor beta chains were sequenced from one sample in a study of blood T cell repertoires in COVID-19 (dated by TCRdb to about 2020). Libraries were made using the immunoSEQ multiplex PCR assay. What TCRdb holds here is the immuneACCESS table cut down to in-frame rearrangements. Part of the clones is not present; checked against another copy, under half of the missing clones reflect an unresolved V gene, and the others are unexplained. This sample gives tens of thousands of clones in total; more than 75% of them show up just once. The ten largest clones add up to 10% of the sample. The sample comprised peripheral blood. These receptors all come from a man aged 55 to 70 with acute or convalescent COVID-19.

This CDR3 reads CASSFEGYGYTF. DNA of the CDR3: TGTGCCAGCAGTTTTGAGGGATATGGCTACACCTTC. V and J are TRBV28 and TRBJ1-2; D remains ambiguous. The length of the CDR3 is 12 residues. The V and J ends lost 3 bases and 5 bases respectively, with 7 bases between them. Germline V CDR1 and CDR2: MDHEN, SYDVKM.

The chain joins TRBV28 to TRBJ2-3; 7 bases are a match to TRBD1. Per the germline V gene, CDR1 is MDHEN and CDR2 is SYDVKM. V shed 2 bases and J 3 bases; nucleotides not matched to a gene: 11. The CDR3 has 17 residues. The CDR3 sequence: CASSLPTGIGRTDTQYF. The CDR3 region has the DNA TGTGCCAGCAGTTTACCGACAGGGATTGGTAGGACAGATACGCAGTATTTT.

The V gene is TRBV7-3, the J gene TRBJ1-1, with D tentatively TRBD1 (5 bases). Germline V gene lookup returns CDR1 SGHTA and CDR2 FQGTGA. V was trimmed by 5 bases and J by 8 bases, leaving 21 bases between them. CDR3 length equals 15 residues. In nucleotides, the CDR3 is TGTGCCAGCAGCACGGGCAGGCAGGGCGTGATAGAAGCTTTCTTT. Protein product: CASSTGRQGVIEAFF.

The chain carries TRBV2 and TRBJ2-1, with D hard to call. The V end was cut by 8 bases, the J end by 7 bases, with 9 bases between. CDR1 is SNHLY, CDR2 FYNNEI, per germline. The CDR3 runs 11 residues. The CDR3 DNA reads as TGTGCCAGCCTTCTCGGGAATGAGCAGTTCTTC. Its protein is CASLLGNEQFF.

The chain links TRBV28 to TRBJ2-5, with 11 bases fitting TRBD2. After removal of 6 bases from V and 3 bases from J, the junction contained 3 bases not matched to a gene. Germline CDR1 is MDHEN and CDR2 is SYDVKM. The CDR3 extends over 14 amino acids. This CDR3 is CASSGLAGKETQYF. DNA for the CDR3: TGTGCCAGCAGCGGACTAGCGGGTAAAGAGACCCAGTACTTC.

For the CDR3, the DNA is TGTGCCAGCACTCCTTACCGGGGATCATCCACTGAAGCTTTCTTT. As protein: CASTPYRGSSTEAFF. The chain has TRBV27 and TRBJ1-1; D gene uncertain. This CDR3 contains 15 residues. CDR1 is MNHEY and CDR2 is SMNVEV in the germline V gene (reference sequence). V shed 7 bases and J shed 4 bases, with 19 bases lying between them.

In its sample, this clone was seen a few times. J is TRBJ2-5 and V is TRBV7-8; a possible D gene is TRBD2 (6 bases). V was clipped by 1 base and J by 5 bases, with 14 bases between them. Germline loops: CDR1 SGHVS, CDR2 FQNEAQ. CDR3 size: 15 residues. CDR3 sequence (DNA): TGTGCCAGCAGCTTAGTGGGACTGTCAGGGGAGACCCAGTACTTC. As protein: CASSLVGLSGETQYF.

V is TRBV6-5 and J is TRBJ2-5, with 9 bases fitting TRBD1. This CDR3 comprises 13 residues. Germline-derived CDR1 and CDR2 are MNHEY and SVGAGI. The ends lost 7 bases at V and 5 bases at J; junction bases unmatched: 5. The DNA of the CDR3 is TGTGCCAGCATTAGACAGGGGGGGGAGACCCAGTACTTC. This codes for CASIRQGGETQYF.

V and J are TRBV6-1 and TRBJ2-3, with TRBD2 identical over 13 bases. The CDR3 totals 20 residues. With V trimmed by 1 base and J by 3 bases, 13 bases remained unmatched. Germline V lookup: CDR1 MNHNS, CDR2 SASEGT. In DNA form, the CDR3 reads TGTGCCAGCAGTGAAGAGGGGGCACAAGGACTAGCGGGAGTAACAGATACGCAGTATTTT. This gives the protein CASSEEGAQGLAGVTDTQYF.

The J gene is TRBJ2-3, the V gene TRBV6-2 or TRBV6-3, with TRBD2 as a possible D gene (5 bases). CDR1 is MNHEY and CDR2 is SVGEGT in the germline V gene. V gave up 4 bases and J gave up 3 bases, with 11 bases separating them. There are 14 residues in the CDR3. The CDR3 bases are TGTGCCAGCAGTTGGGGATGGGAGACAGATACGCAGTATTTT. Translated, it gives CASSWGWETDTQYF.

The rearrangement joins TRBV5-8 to TRBJ2-3, with TRBD2 matching 13 bases. CDR1 and CDR2 (germline): SGHTS, YDEGEE. This CDR3 region has 17 residues. V gave up 3 bases and J gave up 5 bases; unmatched junction bases: 9. CDR3 DNA: TGTGCCAGCAGCTCAGGACTAGCGGGAGCGATGGTAGATACGCAGTATTTT. It yields the protein CASSSGLAGAMVDTQYF.

This clone was observed a handful of times. This chain joins TRBV7-8 and TRBJ2-7; D might be TRBD2 (6 bases). CDR1 and CDR2 (germline): SGHVS, FQNEAQ. CDR3 length: 14 residues. V gave up 5 bases and J gave up 2 bases, with 13 bases separating them. CDR3 in amino acids: CASSMTRFAYEQYF. DNA of the CDR3: TGTGCCAGCAGCATGACTAGATTTGCCTACGAGCAGTACTTC.

This chain uses TRBV7-2 with TRBJ2-7, with D unresolved. V lost 4 bases and J 2 bases, leaving 6 bases between the germline ends. The CDR3 length is 12 residues. Germline V gene lookup returns CDR1 SGHTA and CDR2 FQGNSA. CDR3 DNA: TGTGCCAGCAGCTCTACTCCCTACGAGCAGTACTTC. This codes for CASSSTPYEQYF.

The chain carries TRBV5-1 and TRBJ1-3, with 9 bases identical to TRBD1. This CDR3 has 16 amino acids. The ends lost 0 bases at V and 1 base at J; junction bases unmatched: 2. CDR1 is SGHRS, CDR2 YFSETQ, per germline. The CDR3 DNA is TGCGCCAGCAGCTTGGGGGACAGGGCTTCTGGAAACACCATATATTTT. Its translation: CASSLGDRASGNTIYF.